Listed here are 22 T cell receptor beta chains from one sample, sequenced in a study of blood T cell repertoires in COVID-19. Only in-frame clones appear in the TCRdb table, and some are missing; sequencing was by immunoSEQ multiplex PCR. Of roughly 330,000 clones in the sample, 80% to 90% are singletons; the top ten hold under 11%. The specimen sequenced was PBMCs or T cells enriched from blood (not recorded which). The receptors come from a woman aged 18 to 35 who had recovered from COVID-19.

CDR3 amino acids: CASSLSGAGGPHNEQFF. Here the CDR3 DNA reads TGTGCCAGCAGTTTATCCGGGGCGGGAGGGCCTCACAATGAGCAGTTCTTC. The chain joins TRBV27 to TRBJ2-1, with 9 bases identical to TRBD2. V shed 0 bases and J 5 bases; nucleotides not matched to a gene: 8. Germline-derived CDR1 and CDR2 are MNHEY and SMNVEV (reference sequence). This CDR3 is 17 amino acids long.

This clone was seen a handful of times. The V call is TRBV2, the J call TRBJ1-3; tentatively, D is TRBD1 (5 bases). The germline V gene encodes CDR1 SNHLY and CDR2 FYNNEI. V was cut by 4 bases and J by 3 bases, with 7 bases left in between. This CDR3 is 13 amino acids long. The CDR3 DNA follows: TGTGCCAGCAGTGCGGGGGGTGGAAACACCATATATTTT. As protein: CASSAGGGNTIYF.

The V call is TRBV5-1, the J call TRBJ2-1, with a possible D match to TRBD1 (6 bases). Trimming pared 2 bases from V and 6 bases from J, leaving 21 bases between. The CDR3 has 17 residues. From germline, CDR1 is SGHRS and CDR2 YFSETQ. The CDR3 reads CASSLSLTGSVSNEQFF. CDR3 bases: TGCGCCAGCAGCTTAAGCTTAACAGGGTCGGTTAGCAATGAGCAGTTCTTC.

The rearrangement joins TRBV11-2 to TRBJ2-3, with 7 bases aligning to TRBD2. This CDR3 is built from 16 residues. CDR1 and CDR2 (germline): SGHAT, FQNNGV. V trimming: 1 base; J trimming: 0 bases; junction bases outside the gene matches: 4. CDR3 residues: CASSLGASGSTDTQYF. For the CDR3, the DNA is TGTGCCAGCAGCTTAGGGGCTAGCGGAAGCACAGATACGCAGTATTTT.

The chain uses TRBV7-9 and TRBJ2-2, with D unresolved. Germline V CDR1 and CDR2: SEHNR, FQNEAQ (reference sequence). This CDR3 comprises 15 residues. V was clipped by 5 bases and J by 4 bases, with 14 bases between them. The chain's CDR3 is CASSLKAEITGELFF. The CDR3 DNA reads TGTGCCAGCAGCCTGAAGGCGGAAATCACCGGGGAGCTGTTTTTT.

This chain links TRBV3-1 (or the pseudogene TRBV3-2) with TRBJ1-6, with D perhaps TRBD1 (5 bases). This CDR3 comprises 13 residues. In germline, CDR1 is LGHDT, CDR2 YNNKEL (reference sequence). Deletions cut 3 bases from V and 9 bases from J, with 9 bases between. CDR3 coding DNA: TGTGCCAGCAGCCAGGGGCAAGGTTCACCCCTCCACTTT. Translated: CASSQGQGSPLHF.

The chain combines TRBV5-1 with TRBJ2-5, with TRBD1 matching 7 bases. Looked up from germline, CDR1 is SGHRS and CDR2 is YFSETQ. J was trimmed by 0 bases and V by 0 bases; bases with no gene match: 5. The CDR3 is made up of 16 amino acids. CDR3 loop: CASSLGGQLNQETQYF. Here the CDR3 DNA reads TGCGCCAGCAGCTTGGGGGGACAGCTAAACCAAGAGACCCAGTACTTC.

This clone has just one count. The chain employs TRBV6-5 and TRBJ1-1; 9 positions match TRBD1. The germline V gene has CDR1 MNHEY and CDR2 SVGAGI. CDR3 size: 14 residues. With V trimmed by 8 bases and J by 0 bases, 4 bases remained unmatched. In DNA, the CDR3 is TGTGCCAGCTACAGGGACAGGGTGAACACTGAAGCTTTCTTT. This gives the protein CASYRDRVNTEAFF.

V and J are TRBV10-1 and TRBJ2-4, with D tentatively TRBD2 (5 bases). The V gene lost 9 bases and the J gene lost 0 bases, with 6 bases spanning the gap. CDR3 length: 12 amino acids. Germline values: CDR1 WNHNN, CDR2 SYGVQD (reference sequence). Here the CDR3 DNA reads TGCGCCAGGCGGGTAGCCAAAAACATTCAGTACTTC. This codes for CARRVAKNIQYF.

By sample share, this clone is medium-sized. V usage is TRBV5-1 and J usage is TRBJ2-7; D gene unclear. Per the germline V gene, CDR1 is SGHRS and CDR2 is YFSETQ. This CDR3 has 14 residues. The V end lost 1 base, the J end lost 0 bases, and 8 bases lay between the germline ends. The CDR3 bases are TGCGCCAGCAGCTTGTTTACTGGCTCCTACGAGCAGTACTTC. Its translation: CASSLFTGSYEQYF. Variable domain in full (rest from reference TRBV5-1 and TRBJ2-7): KAGVTQTPRYLIKTRGQQVTLSCSPISGHRSVSWYQQTPGQGLQFLFEYFSETQRNKGNFPGRFSGRQFSNSRSEMNVSTLELGDSALYLCASSLFTGSYEQYFGPGTRLTVT.

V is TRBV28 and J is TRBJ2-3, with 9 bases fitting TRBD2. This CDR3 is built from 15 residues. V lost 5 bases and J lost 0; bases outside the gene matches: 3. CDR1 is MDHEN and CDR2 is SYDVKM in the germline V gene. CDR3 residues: CASSAGGLSTDTQYF. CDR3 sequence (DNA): TGTGCCAGCAGTGCGGGGGGGCTGAGCACAGATACGCAGTATTTT.

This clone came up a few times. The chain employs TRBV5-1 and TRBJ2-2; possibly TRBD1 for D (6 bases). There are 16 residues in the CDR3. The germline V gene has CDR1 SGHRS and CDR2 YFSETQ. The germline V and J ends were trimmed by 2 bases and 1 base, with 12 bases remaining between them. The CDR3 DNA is TGCGCCAGCAGCTTCCGGGACATCGGGAACACCGGGGAGCTGTTTTTT. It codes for CASSFRDIGNTGELFF.

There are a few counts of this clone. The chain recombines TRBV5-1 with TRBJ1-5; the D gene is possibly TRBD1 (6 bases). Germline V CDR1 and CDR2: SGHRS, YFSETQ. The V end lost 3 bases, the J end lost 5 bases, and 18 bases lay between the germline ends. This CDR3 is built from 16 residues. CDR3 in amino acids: CASSSQPQGNHQPQHF. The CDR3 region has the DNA TGCGCCAGCAGCTCACAACCACAGGGTAACCATCAGCCCCAGCATTTT.

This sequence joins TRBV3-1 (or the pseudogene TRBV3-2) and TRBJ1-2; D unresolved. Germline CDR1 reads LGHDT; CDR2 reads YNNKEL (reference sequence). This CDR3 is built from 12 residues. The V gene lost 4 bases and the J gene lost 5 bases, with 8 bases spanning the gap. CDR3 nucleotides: TGTGCCAGCAGCCGCGGGAAGTATGGCTACACCTTC. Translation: CASSRGKYGYTF.

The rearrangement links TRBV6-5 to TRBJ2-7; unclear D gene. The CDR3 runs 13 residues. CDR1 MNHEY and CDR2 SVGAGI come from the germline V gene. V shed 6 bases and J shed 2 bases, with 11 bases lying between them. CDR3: CASRPSPAYEQYF. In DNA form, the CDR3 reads TGTGCCAGCAGACCATCCCCAGCCTACGAGCAGTACTTC.

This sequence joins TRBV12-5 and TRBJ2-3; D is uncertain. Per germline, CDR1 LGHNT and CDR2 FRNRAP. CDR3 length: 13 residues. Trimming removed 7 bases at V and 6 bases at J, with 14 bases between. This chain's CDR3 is CASALRVQDTQYF. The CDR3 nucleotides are TGTGCTAGTGCCCTCCGGGTCCAGGATACGCAGTATTTT.

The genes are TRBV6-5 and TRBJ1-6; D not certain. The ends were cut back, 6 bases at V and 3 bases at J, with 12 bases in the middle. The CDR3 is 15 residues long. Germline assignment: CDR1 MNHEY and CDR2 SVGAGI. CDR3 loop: CASRSGIFYNSPLHF. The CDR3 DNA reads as TGTGCCAGCAGGAGCGGGATCTTCTATAATTCACCCCTCCACTTT.

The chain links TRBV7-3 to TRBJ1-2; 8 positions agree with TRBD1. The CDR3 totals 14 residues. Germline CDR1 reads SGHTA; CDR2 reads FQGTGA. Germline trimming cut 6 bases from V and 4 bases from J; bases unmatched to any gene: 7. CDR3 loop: CASSPGTGIYGYTF. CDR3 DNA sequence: TGTGCCAGCAGTCCCGGGACAGGCATCTATGGCTACACCTTC.

CDR3 amino acids: CASSTRDRGFYEQYF. CDR3 sequence (DNA): TGTGCCAGTAGCACCCGGGACAGGGGCTTCTACGAGCAGTACTTC. The rearrangement uses TRBV19 and TRBJ2-7, with 10 bases that match TRBD1. The CDR3 has 15 residues. Germline V lookup: CDR1 LNHDA, CDR2 SQIVND (reference sequence). V gave up 6 bases and J gave up 3 bases; unmatched junction bases: 8.

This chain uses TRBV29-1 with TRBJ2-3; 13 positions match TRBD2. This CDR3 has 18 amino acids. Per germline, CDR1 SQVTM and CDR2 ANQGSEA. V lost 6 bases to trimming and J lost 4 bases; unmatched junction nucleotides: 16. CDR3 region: CSVDLTSGRAVIADTQYF. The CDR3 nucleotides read TGCAGCGTCGATCTTACTAGCGGGAGGGCCGTGATCGCAGATACGCAGTATTTT.

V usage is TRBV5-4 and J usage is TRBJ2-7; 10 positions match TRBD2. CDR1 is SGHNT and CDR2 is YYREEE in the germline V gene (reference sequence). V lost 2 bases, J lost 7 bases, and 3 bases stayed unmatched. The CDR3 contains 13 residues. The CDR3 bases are TGTGCCAGCAGCTTAGCGGGAGGGAGGGAGCAGTACTTC. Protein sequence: CASSLAGGREQYF.

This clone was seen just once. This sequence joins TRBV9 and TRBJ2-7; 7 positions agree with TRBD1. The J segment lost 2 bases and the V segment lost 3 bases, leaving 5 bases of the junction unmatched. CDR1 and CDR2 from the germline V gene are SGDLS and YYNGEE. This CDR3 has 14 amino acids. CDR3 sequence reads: CASSAEGTAYEQYF. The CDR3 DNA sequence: TGTGCCAGCAGCGCAGAGGGGACAGCCTACGAGCAGTACTTC.